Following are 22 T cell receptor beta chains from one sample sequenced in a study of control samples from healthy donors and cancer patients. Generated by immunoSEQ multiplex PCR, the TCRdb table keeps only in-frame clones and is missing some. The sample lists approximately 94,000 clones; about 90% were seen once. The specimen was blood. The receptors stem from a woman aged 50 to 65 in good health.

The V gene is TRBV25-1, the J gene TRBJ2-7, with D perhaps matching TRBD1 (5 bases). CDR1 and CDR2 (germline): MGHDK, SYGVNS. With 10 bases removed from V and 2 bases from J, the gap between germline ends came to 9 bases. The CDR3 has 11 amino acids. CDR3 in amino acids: CATPGTYEQYF. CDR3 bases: TGTGCCACTCCAGGGACCTACGAGCAGTACTTC.

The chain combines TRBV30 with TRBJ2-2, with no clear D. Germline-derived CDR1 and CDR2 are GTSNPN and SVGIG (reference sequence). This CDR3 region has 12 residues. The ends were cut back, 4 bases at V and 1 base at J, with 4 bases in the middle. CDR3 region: CAWIGNTGELFF. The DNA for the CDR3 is TGTGCCTGGATCGGGAACACCGGGGAGCTGTTTTTT. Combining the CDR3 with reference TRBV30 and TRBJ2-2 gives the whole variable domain SQTIHQWPATLVQPVGSPLSLECTVEGTSNPNLYWYRQAAGRGLQLLFYSVGIGQISSEVPQNLSASRPQDRQFILSSKKLLLSDSGFYLCAWIGNTGELFFGEGSRLTVL.

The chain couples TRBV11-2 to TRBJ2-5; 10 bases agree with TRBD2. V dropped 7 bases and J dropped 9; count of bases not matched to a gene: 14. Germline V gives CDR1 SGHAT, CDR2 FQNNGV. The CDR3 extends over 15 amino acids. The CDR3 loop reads CASTSFERGGAAQYF. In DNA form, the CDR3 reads TGTGCCAGCACCTCCTTCGAGCGGGGGGGGGCGGCCCAGTACTTC.

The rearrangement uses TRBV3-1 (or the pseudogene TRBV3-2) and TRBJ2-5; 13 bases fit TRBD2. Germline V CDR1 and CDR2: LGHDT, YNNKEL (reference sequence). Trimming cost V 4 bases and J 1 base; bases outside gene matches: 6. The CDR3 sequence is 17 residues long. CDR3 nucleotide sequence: TGTGCCAGCAGCCTAGGACTAGCGGGGGCCCTCCAAGAGACCCAGTACTTC. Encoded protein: CASSLGLAGALQETQYF.

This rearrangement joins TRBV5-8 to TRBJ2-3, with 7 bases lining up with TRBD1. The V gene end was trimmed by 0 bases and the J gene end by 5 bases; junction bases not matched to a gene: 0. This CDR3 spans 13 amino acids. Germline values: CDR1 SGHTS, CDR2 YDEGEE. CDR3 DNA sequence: TGTGCCAGCAGCTTGGACAGGGGAGATACGCAGTATTTT. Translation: CASSLDRGDTQYF.

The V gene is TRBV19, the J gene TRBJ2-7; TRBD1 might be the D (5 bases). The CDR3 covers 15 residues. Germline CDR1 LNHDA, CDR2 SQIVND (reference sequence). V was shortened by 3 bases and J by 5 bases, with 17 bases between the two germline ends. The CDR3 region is CASSIRAGNQHEQYF. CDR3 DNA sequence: TGTGCCAGTAGTATCCGGGCAGGGAACCAACACGAGCAGTACTTC.

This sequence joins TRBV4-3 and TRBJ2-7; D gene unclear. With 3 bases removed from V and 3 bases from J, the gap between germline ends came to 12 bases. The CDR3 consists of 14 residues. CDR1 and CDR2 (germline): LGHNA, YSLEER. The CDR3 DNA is TGCGCCAGCAGCCAGGTAAAAACGGGCTACGAGCAGTACGTC. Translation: CASSQVKTGYEQYV.

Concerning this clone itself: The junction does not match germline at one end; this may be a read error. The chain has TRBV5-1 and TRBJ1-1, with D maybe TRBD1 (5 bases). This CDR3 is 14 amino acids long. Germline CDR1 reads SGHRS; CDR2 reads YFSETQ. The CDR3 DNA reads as TGCGCCAGCACCTTGGGAGGGGCGAACACTGAAGCTTTCTTT. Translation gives CASTLGGANTEAFF.

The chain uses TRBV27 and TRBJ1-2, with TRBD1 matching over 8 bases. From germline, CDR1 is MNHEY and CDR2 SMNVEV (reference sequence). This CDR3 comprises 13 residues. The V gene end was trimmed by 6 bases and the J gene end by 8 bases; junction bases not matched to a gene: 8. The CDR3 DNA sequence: TGTGCCAGCAGCCCACGGGACAGGAGCGGCTACACCTTC. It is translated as CASSPRDRSGYTF.

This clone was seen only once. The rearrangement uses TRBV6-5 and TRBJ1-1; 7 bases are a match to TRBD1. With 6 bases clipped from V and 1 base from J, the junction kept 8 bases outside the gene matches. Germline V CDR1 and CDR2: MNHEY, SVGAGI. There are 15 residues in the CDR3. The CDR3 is CASRRDRRSNTEAFF. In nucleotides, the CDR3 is TGTGCCAGCAGGAGGGACAGACGTTCGAACACTGAAGCTTTCTTT.

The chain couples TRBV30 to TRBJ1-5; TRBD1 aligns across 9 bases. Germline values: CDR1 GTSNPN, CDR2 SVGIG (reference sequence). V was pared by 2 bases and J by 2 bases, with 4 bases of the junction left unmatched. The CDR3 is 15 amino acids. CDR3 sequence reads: CAWSLQGAGNQPQHF. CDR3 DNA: TGTGCCTGGAGTCTACAGGGGGCAGGCAATCAGCCCCAGCATTTT.

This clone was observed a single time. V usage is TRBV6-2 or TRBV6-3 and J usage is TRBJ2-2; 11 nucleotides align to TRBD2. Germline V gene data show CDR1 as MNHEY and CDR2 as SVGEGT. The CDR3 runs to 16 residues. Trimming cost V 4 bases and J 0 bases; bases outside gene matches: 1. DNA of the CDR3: TGTGCCAGCAGTTTAGCGGGAGGGCCGAACACCGGGGAGCTGTTTTTT. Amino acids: CASSLAGGPNTGELFF.

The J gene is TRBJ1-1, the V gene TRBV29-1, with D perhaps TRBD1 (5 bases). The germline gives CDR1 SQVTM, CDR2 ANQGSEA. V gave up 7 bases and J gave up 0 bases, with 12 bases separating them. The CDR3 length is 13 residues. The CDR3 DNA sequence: TGCAGCGGCAAACAGGACCTGAACACTGAAGCTTTCTTT. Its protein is CSGKQDLNTEAFF.

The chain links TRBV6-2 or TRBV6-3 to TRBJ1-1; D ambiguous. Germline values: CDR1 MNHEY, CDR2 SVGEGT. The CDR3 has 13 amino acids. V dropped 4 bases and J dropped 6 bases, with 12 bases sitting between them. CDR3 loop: CASSSSNPPEAFF. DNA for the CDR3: TGTGCCAGCAGTTCAAGTAATCCCCCTGAAGCTTTCTTT.

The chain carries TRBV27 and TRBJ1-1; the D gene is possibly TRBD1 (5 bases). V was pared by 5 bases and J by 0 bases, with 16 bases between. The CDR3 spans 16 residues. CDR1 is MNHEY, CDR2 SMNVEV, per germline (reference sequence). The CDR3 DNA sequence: TGTGCCAGCAGTCCTATCCCGACAGCCATGAACACTGAAGCTTTCTTT. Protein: CASSPIPTAMNTEAFF.

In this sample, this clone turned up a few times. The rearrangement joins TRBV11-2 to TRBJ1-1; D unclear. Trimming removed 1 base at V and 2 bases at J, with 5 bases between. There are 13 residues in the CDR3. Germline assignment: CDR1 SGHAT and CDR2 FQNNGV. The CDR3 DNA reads TGTGCCAGCAGCTTAGTATATAACACTGAAGCTTTCTTT. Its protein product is CASSLVYNTEAFF.

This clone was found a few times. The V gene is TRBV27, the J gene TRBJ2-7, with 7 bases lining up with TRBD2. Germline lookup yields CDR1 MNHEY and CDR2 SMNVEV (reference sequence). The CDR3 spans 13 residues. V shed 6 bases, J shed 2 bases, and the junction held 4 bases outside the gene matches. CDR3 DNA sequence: TGTGCCAGCAGAGGACTAGTCCCCTACGAGCAGTACTTC. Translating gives CASRGLVPYEQYF.

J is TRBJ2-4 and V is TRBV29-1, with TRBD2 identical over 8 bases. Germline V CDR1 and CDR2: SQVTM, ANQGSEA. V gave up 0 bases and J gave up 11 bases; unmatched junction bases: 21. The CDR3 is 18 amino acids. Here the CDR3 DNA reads TGCAGCGTTGAAGACCCTTATAGCGGGGACTCTCCCGTTGTGGTTCAGTACTTC. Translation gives CSVEDPYSGDSPVVVQYF.

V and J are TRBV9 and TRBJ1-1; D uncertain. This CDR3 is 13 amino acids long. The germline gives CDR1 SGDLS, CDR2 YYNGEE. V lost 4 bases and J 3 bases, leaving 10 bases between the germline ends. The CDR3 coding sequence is TGTGCCAGCAGCCTCGGAAGGGACACTGAAGCTTTCTTT. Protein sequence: CASSLGRDTEAFF. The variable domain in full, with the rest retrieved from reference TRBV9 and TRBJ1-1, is DSGVTQTPKHLITATGQRVTLRCSPRSGDLSVYWYQQSLDQGLQFLIQYYNGEERAKGNILERFSAQQFPDLHSELNLSSLELGDSALYFCASSLGRDTEAFFGQGTRLTVV.

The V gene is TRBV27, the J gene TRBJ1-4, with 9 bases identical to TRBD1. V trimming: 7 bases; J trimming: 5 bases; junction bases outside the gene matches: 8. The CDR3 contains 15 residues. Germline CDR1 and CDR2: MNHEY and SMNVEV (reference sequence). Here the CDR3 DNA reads TGTGCCAGCACCAAATCGGGGACAGGGAATGAAAAACTGTTTTTT. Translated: CASTKSGTGNEKLFF. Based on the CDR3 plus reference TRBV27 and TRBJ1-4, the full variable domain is EAQVTQNPRYLITVTGKKLTVTCSQNMNHEYMSWYRQDPGLGLRQIYYSMNVEVTDKGDVPEGYKVSRKEKRNFPLILESPSPNQTSLYFCASTKSGTGNEKLFFGSGTQLSVL.

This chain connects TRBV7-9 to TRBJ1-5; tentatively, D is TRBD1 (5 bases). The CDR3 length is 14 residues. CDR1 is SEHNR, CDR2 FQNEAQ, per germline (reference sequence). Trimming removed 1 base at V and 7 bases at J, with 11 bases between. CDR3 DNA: TGTGCCAGCAGCTTAGAAGGTCAGGGACAGCCCCAGCATTTT. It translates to CASSLEGQGQPQHF.

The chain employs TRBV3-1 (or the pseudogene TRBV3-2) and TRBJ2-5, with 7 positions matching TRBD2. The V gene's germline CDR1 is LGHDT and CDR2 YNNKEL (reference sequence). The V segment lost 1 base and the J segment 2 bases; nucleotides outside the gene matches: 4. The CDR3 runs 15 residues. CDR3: CASSQGLAQQETQYF. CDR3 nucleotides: TGTGCCAGCAGCCAAGGACTAGCCCAACAAGAGACCCAGTACTTC.